These T cell receptor beta chains were read from a single sample in a study of early T cells in non-severe SARS-CoV-2 infection. TCRdb called the 5' RACE reads again in MiXCR, with one record for every CDR3 protein. The table records about 69,000 distinct CDR3 sequences, roughly 12% of them present only once. Source material: whole blood. The receptor set was obtained from an adult who was a healthcare worker with PCR-confirmed SARS-CoV-2 infection or an uninfected control (not recorded which). The CDR3 runs from the conserved cysteine through the conserved F or W.

J gene: TRBJ1-6; V gene: TRBV7-9; CDR3 protein: CASSYGDRAHSPLHF
J gene: TRBJ1-1; V gene: TRBV7-8; CDR3 protein: CASSLARGGTEAFF
J gene: TRBJ2-4; V gene: TRBV5-1; CDR3 protein: CASSLDGGAKNIQYF
J gene: TRBJ1-1; V gene: TRBV6-1; CDR3 protein: CASRTLFDRGNTEAFF
J gene: TRBJ1-2; V gene: TRBV12-3/TRBV12-4; CDR3 protein: CASSLNLLGYGYTF
J gene: TRBJ2-5; V gene: TRBV29-1; CDR3 protein: CSVDMVTGEAQYF
J gene: TRBJ1-1; V gene: TRBV7-9; CDR3 protein: CASSSDRPGTEAFF
J gene: TRBJ1-2; V gene: TRBV18; CDR3 protein: CASSPNPDGYTF
J gene: TRBJ2-2; V gene: TRBV6-2/TRBV6-3; CDR3 protein: CASRISEAGELFF
J gene: TRBJ1-2; V gene: TRBV29-1; CDR3 protein: CSVGREDGYTF
J gene: TRBJ2-2; V gene: TRBV29-1; CDR3 protein: CSVENPNTGELFF
J gene: TRBJ2-7; V gene: TRBV5-1; CDR3 protein: CASSSVTGIGEQYF
J gene: TRBJ2-7; V gene: TRBV11-1; CDR3 protein: CASGRPGQGRDEQYF
J gene: TRBJ2-3; V gene: TRBV9; CDR3 protein: CASSVEGGSTDTQYF
J gene: TRBJ2-2; V gene: TRBV5-5; CDR3 protein: CASSLQVGGPGTGELFF
J gene: TRBJ1-1; V gene: TRBV9; CDR3 protein: CASGRGHTEAFF
J gene: TRBJ1-5; V gene: TRBV12-3/TRBV12-4; CDR3 protein: CASSWTGNQPQHF
J gene: TRBJ1-2; V gene: TRBV11-2; CDR3 protein: CASSLVSLVGQANYGYTF
J gene: TRBJ1-3; V gene: TRBV7-8; CDR3 protein: CASSSGISGNTIYF
J gene: TRBJ2-3; V gene: TRBV7-2; CDR3 protein: CASSFGTSPAQYF
J gene: TRBJ2-3; V gene: TRBV6-5; CDR3 protein: CASSYSIWWASTDTQYF
J gene: TRBJ1-3; V gene: TRBV5-1; CDR3 protein: CASSLLGGYSGNTIYF
J gene: TRBJ2-7; V gene: TRBV5-1; CDR3 protein: CASSEPGGDEQYF
J gene: TRBJ2-3; V gene: TRBV9; CDR3 protein: CASSVGVATLTDTQYF
J gene: TRBJ2-7; V gene: TRBV28; CDR3 protein: CASSPGTSVYEQYF
J gene: TRBJ2-1; V gene: TRBV7-6; CDR3 protein: CASSLDRANEQFF
J gene: TRBJ2-7; V gene: TRBV7-9; CDR3 protein: CASSPDPLAEQYF
J gene: TRBJ2-5; V gene: TRBV7-6; CDR3 protein: CASSLRDRRYQETQYF
J gene: TRBJ1-2; V gene: TRBV27; CDR3 protein: CASRHTGGEYGYTF
J gene: TRBJ2-5; V gene: TRBV24-1; CDR3 protein: CAASDLYQETQYF
J gene: TRBJ2-7; V gene: TRBV2; CDR3 protein: CASSEVEGQYF
J gene: TRBJ2-1; V gene: TRBV19; CDR3 protein: CASIPGLAVSYNEQFF
J gene: TRBJ2-5; V gene: TRBV28; CDR3 protein: CASIISSGSRTQYF
J gene: TRBJ2-3; V gene: TRBV10-3; CDR3 protein: CAISENRGTDTQYF
J gene: TRBJ2-5; V gene: TRBV4-1; CDR3 protein: CASSQERASGSLETQYF
J gene: TRBJ2-5; V gene: TRBV13; CDR3 protein: CASSLNGLGTQYF
J gene: TRBJ2-3; V gene: TRBV29-1; CDR3 protein: CSVEQGTDTQYF
J gene: TRBJ1-4; V gene: TRBV9; CDR3 protein: CASSVTGSGKKLFF
J gene: TRBJ1-1; V gene: TRBV7-3; CDR3 protein: CASSLLGDTEAFF
J gene: TRBJ2-1; V gene: TRBV7-2; CDR3 protein: CASSLAGSYEQFF
J gene: TRBJ1-5; V gene: TRBV20-1; CDR3 protein: CSVGLGANQPQHF
J gene: TRBJ2-2; V gene: TRBV20-1; CDR3 protein: CSAKAAGELFF
J gene: TRBJ2-2; V gene: TRBV11-2; CDR3 protein: CASRKQGATGELIF
J gene: TRBJ2-1; V gene: TRBV20-1; CDR3 protein: CSGEAGGPLEQFF
J gene: TRBJ2-1; V gene: TRBV11-1; CDR3 protein: CASSLPKTGDNEQFF
J gene: TRBJ2-1; V gene: TRBV14; CDR3 protein: CASSPAGGYEQFF
J gene: TRBJ2-4; V gene: TRBV11-2; CDR3 protein: CASSLDGKAKNIQYF
J gene: TRBJ2-5; V gene: TRBV12-3/TRBV12-4; CDR3 protein: CASRLSLETQYF
J gene: TRBJ2-1; V gene: TRBV2; CDR3 protein: CASSVTGEYNEQFF
J gene: TRBJ2-1; V gene: TRBV5-5; CDR3 protein: CASSLERWGEQFF
J gene: TRBJ2-3; V gene: TRBV13; CDR3 protein: CASSPHGLAGDTQYF
J gene: TRBJ2-2; V gene: TRBV7-8; CDR3 protein: CASSLGSGAARGTGELFF
J gene: TRBJ2-7; V gene: TRBV4-1; CDR3 protein: CASSHRGLPRDEQYF
J gene: TRBJ1-5; V gene: TRBV6-1; CDR3 protein: CASSDRPQPQHF
J gene: TRBJ2-1; V gene: TRBV15; CDR3 protein: CATSRGDEQFF
J gene: TRBJ1-1; V gene: TRBV4-2; CDR3 protein: CASSQEGDTLVIEAFF
J gene: TRBJ2-2; V gene: TRBV5-1; CDR3 protein: CASSLDRTLAGELFF
J gene: TRBJ2-1; V gene: TRBV7-6; CDR3 protein: CASAGDRANNEQFF
J gene: TRBJ2-1; V gene: TRBV7-9; CDR3 protein: CASRSGGEQFF
J gene: TRBJ2-3; V gene: TRBV28; CDR3 protein: CASHTRGGRDTQYF